A selection of T cell receptor beta chains follows, all from one sample in a study of T cells in Graves' hyperthyroidism and ophthalmopathy. MiXCR, run by TCRdb on the multiplex PCR reads, gives a single entry per CDR3 protein. The sample yields roughly 400,000 distinct CDR3 sequences, around 14% seen once. The specimen sequenced was blood. Receptors originate from a woman between 18 and 29 years old with Graves' hyperthyroidism that later progressed to Graves' ophthalmopathy. Each CDR3 is given with its conserved first and last residue. The order of the fields is clone size, J gene, D gene, V gene, CDR3 DNA, CDR3 protein. A D gene is named only where the DNA matches it firmly. Not every row has a clone size; where given, it reads once, few, many or a size class.

abundance: many
j_gene: TRBJ1-2
d_gene: .
v_gene: TRBV3-1
CDR3nt: TGTGCCAGCAGCCAAGATGTATGGGGGTTTGTTAACTATGGCTACACCTTC
CDR3aa: CASSQDVWGFVNYGYTF

abundance: many
j_gene: TRBJ2-7
d_gene: TRBD1
v_gene: TRBV20-1
CDR3nt: TGCAGTGCTAGAGACCTACAGGGGGGAGTCTACGAGCAGTACTTC
CDR3aa: CSARDLQGGVYEQYF

abundance: few
j_gene: TRBJ2-5
d_gene: .
v_gene: TRBV7-2
CDR3nt: TGTGCCAGCAGCTTAGCTTCGCGGAACAGGTTCCAAGAGACCCAGTACTTC
CDR3aa: CASSLASRNRFQETQYF

abundance: .
j_gene: TRBJ1-1
d_gene: TRBD1
v_gene: TRBV28
CDR3nt: TGTGCCAGCAGTTTAGGTCAGGGGGCCAGAACTGAAGCTTTCTTT
CDR3aa: CASSLGQGARTEAFF

abundance: .
j_gene: TRBJ2-1
d_gene: .
v_gene: TRBV27
CDR3nt: TGTGCCAGCAGTTTAATAGGGACCTCCTACAATGAGCAGTTCTTC
CDR3aa: CASSLIGTSYNEQFF

abundance: .
j_gene: TRBJ2-7
d_gene: TRBD1
v_gene: TRBV27
CDR3nt: TGTGCCAGCAGTTTCCGGGACAGGGGTTCGGCGCAGTACTTC
CDR3aa: CASSFRDRGSAQYF

abundance: many
j_gene: TRBJ1-5
d_gene: .
v_gene: TRBV27
CDR3nt: TGTGCCAGCAGTTTTAGACAGTCGGGTCAGCCCCAGCATTTT
CDR3aa: CASSFRQSGQPQHF

abundance: many
j_gene: TRBJ2-5
d_gene: TRBD1
v_gene: TRBV6-1
CDR3nt: TGTGCCAGCAGTGAAGCCTACCGGACAGGGGTACAAGAGACCCAGTACTTC
CDR3aa: CASSEAYRTGVQETQYF

abundance: many
j_gene: TRBJ2-1
d_gene: .
v_gene: TRBV12-3/TRBV12-4
CDR3nt: TGTGCCAGCAGTTTAGCGACGGGACGAAGGGAGCAGTTCTTC
CDR3aa: CASSLATGRREQFF

abundance: many
j_gene: TRBJ2-7
d_gene: .
v_gene: TRBV28
CDR3nt: TGTGCCAGCAGTGATCGGGACTTATACTACGAGCAGTACTTC
CDR3aa: CASSDRDLYYEQYF

abundance: .
j_gene: TRBJ2-1
d_gene: .
v_gene: TRBV4-2
CDR3nt: TGTGCCAGCAGCCCCGGGGATAAAAATGAGCAGTTCTTC
CDR3aa: CASSPGDKNEQFF

abundance: few
j_gene: TRBJ2-7
d_gene: TRBD2
v_gene: TRBV5-1
CDR3nt: TGCGCCAGCAGCTTTACAGGACTAGCGGGAGGGCTGAGCGAGCAGTACTTC
CDR3aa: CASSFTGLAGGLSEQYF

abundance: many
j_gene: TRBJ2-1
d_gene: TRBD2
v_gene: TRBV20-1
CDR3nt: TGCAGCGACCTCCCTTCTGCGAGCGGGAGATCGGATGAGCAGTTCTTC
CDR3aa: CSDLPSASGRSDEQFF

abundance: .
j_gene: TRBJ2-7
d_gene: TRBD1
v_gene: TRBV19
CDR3nt: TGTGCCAGTAGTACTGGGACAGGCCCCTACGAGCAGTACTTC
CDR3aa: CASSTGTGPYEQYF

abundance: many
j_gene: TRBJ2-7
d_gene: .
v_gene: TRBV6-1
CDR3nt: TGTGCCAGCACAGGGCTAGGCAGGGACGAGCAGTACTTC
CDR3aa: CASTGLGRDEQYF

abundance: many
j_gene: TRBJ1-1
d_gene: .
v_gene: TRBV20-1
CDR3nt: TGCAGTGCAAACAGGCCAACGAACACTGAAGCTTTCTTT
CDR3aa: CSANRPTNTEAFF

abundance: many
j_gene: TRBJ1-1
d_gene: .
v_gene: TRBV7-2
CDR3nt: TGTGCCAGCAGCTTAGAAGCAGGCGGGAACACTGAAGCTTTCTTT
CDR3aa: CASSLEAGGNTEAFF

abundance: .
j_gene: TRBJ2-1
d_gene: TRBD1
v_gene: TRBV14
CDR3nt: TGTGCCAGCAGCCAAGATCTTATTGGTAGGGGGCTCTACAATGAGCAGTTCTTC
CDR3aa: CASSQDLIGRGLYNEQFF

abundance: many
j_gene: TRBJ2-1
d_gene: TRBD2
v_gene: TRBV7-8
CDR3nt: TGTGCCAGCAGCTTAAAGGGGACACTCGTGGGACTAGCGATCTACAATGAGCAGTTCTTC
CDR3aa: CASSLKGTLVGLAIYNEQFF

abundance: .
j_gene: TRBJ2-2
d_gene: TRBD1
v_gene: TRBV5-1
CDR3nt: TGCGCCAGTCGGGACAGGCCGGACACCGGGGGGCTGTTTTTT
CDR3aa: CASRDRPDTGGLFF

abundance: few
j_gene: TRBJ2-3
d_gene: TRBD2
v_gene: TRBV10-3
CDR3nt: TGTGCCATCAGTGAGACCGCGGGAGGATACGCAGATACGCAGTATTTT
CDR3aa: CAISETAGGYADTQYF

abundance: .
j_gene: TRBJ2-5
d_gene: TRBD2
v_gene: TRBV4-1
CDR3nt: TGCGCCAGCAGCCAAGTCCGGGGTAGCGGGAGTTTCCCAGAGACCCAGTACTTC
CDR3aa: CASSQVRGSGSFPETQYF

abundance: .
j_gene: TRBJ2-1
d_gene: TRBD1
v_gene: TRBV6-1
CDR3nt: TGTGCCGGCGGACAGGCCTACAATGAGCAGTTCTTC
CDR3aa: CAGGQAYNEQFF

abundance: few
j_gene: TRBJ2-3
d_gene: TRBD2
v_gene: TRBV4-1
CDR3nt: TGCGCCAGCAGCCAAGAAGGTTGGGCTAGCGGGGTCAAGAGCACAGATACGCAGTATTTT
CDR3aa: CASSQEGWASGVKSTDTQYF

abundance: many
j_gene: TRBJ2-3
d_gene: .
v_gene: TRBV7-9
CDR3nt: TGTGCCAGCAGCTTAGCAGATAGCGGAAGCACAGATACGCAGTATTTT
CDR3aa: CASSLADSGSTDTQYF

abundance: many
j_gene: TRBJ2-7
d_gene: .
v_gene: TRBV7-9
CDR3nt: TGTGCCAGCAGCTTGAACCCATTAGACGACGAGCAGTACTTC
CDR3aa: CASSLNPLDDEQYF

abundance: many
j_gene: TRBJ2-3
d_gene: .
v_gene: TRBV7-2
CDR3nt: TGTGCCAGCAATCGGGACTTCGCCTCCACAGATACGCAGTATTTT
CDR3aa: CASNRDFASTDTQYF

abundance: .
j_gene: TRBJ2-4
d_gene: .
v_gene: TRBV24-1
CDR3nt: TGTGCCACCAGTGAAGCAGGGGGGACTCCAAAAAACATTCAGTACTTC
CDR3aa: CATSEAGGTPKNIQYF

abundance: many
j_gene: TRBJ2-5
d_gene: TRBD1
v_gene: TRBV10-3
CDR3nt: TGTGCCATCAGCAACGACAGGGTTCAAGAGACCCAGTACTTC
CDR3aa: CAISNDRVQETQYF

abundance: .
j_gene: TRBJ2-3
d_gene: TRBD2
v_gene: TRBV11-2
CDR3nt: TGTGCCACTAGCGGGACTAATACGCAGTATTTT
CDR3aa: CATSGTNTQYF

abundance: many
j_gene: TRBJ2-7
d_gene: TRBD1
v_gene: TRBV20-1
CDR3nt: TGCAGTGCTAGGGACAGGGTAGACCACGAGCAGTACTTC
CDR3aa: CSARDRVDHEQYF